Following are 11 T cell receptor beta chains from one sample sequenced in a study of blood T cells in healthy people across ages. A second PCR, run for roughly 7 to 11 cycles, used a sample-barcoded 5' primer plus a J-beta primer mix. TCRdb re-called the 5' RACE reads through MiXCR, storing one row per CDR3 protein. The sample comprises some 1.4 million distinct CDR3 sequences, approximately 38% of which are singletons, and 7.9% rests with the top ten. Specimen: blood. Source of these receptors: a young woman in good health.

V usage is TRBV12-5 and J usage is TRBJ2-1; 7 bases agree with TRBD2. V gave up 4 bases and J gave up 1 base; unmatched junction bases: 16. The germline V gene has CDR1 LGHNT and CDR2 FRNRAP. The CDR3 length is 19 residues. CDR3 residues: CASGSPKPPAGASYNEQFF. DNA for the CDR3: TGTGCTAGTGGTTCCCCTAAACCTCCCGCGGGAGCGTCCTACAATGAGCAGTTCTTC.

The chain joins TRBV6-1 to TRBJ1-5; maybe TRBD1 (5 bases). The CDR3 is made up of 14 amino acids. Looked up from germline, CDR1 is MNHNS and CDR2 is SASEGT. V was trimmed by 4 bases and J by 9 bases, leaving 16 bases between them. For the CDR3, the DNA is TGTGCCAGCAGTGCTCAGGGCGCGATCGGGCCCCAGCATTTT. Its protein is CASSAQGAIGPQHF.

CDR3 DNA sequence: TGTGCCAGCAGCGAGGGGGGCGGGCAGAGCTCCTACAATGAGCAGTTCTTC. It specifies CASSEGGGQSSYNEQFF. The genes are TRBV9 and TRBJ2-1, with D possibly being TRBD1 or TRBD2 (6 bases each). Between the trimmed V and J ends, which lost 3 bases and 0 bases, there was a span of 16 bases. The CDR3 sequence is 17 residues long. The V gene's germline CDR1 is SGDLS and CDR2 YYNGEE.

This clonotype turned up a few times. This chain uses TRBV7-9 with TRBJ2-5; D unresolved. The last part of the DNA fits TRBJ2-7 better; the J call may be wrong. Germline V CDR1 and CDR2: SEHNR, FQNEAQ (reference sequence). The CDR3 consists of 10 residues. The CDR3 loop is CASGPNEQYF. DNA of the CDR3: TGTGCCAGTGGGCCTAACGAGCAGTACTTC.

This clonotype was recorded once. The chain carries TRBV11-2 and TRBJ2-7; D might be TRBD1 (5 bases). The DNA end lines up better with TRBJ2-5; the J call may be wrong. The CDR3 runs 16 residues. Germline V gives CDR1 SGHAT, CDR2 FQNNGV. The CDR3, as DNA: TGTGCCAGCAGCTTAGCCACAGGCTCCCTCCAAGAGACCCAGTACTTC. Translating gives CASSLATGSLQETQYF.

This chain connects TRBV20-1 to TRBJ1-2; 8 bases fit TRBD1. The CDR3 spans 12 residues. V shed 1 base and J 8 bases; nucleotides not matched to a gene: 3. Looked up from germline, CDR1 is DFQATT and CDR2 is SNEGSKA (reference sequence). In nucleotides, the CDR3 is TGCAGTGCTAGAGGACAGGGGAAAGGCTACACCTTC. It encodes CSARGQGKGYTF.

This clonotype was seen more than once but under ten times. This chain uses TRBV6-4 with TRBJ2-3; TRBD1 matches 11 bases. CDR1 is MRHNA, CDR2 SNTAGT, per germline. This CDR3 is 16 amino acids long. Germline trimming cut 4 bases from V and 4 bases from J; bases unmatched to any gene: 7. The CDR3 is CASSAQGQGGADTQYF. As DNA, the CDR3 is TGTGCCAGCAGTGCCCAGGGACAGGGGGGCGCAGATACGCAGTATTTT.

The chain is built from TRBV29-1 and TRBJ2-7; D may match TRBD1 or TRBD2 (6 bases each). Germline assignment: CDR1 SQVTM and CDR2 ANQGSEA. V shed 3 bases and J shed 7 bases, with 22 bases lying between them. The length of the CDR3 is 15 residues. The CDR3 DNA follows: TGCAGCGTTGAGGAGGGGGTTACCTCCTACAATGAGCAGTACTTC. It yields the protein CSVEEGVTSYNEQYF.

This clonotype came up once. The chain employs TRBV7-9 and TRBJ1-2; no clear D. Germline V gene data show CDR1 as SEHNR and CDR2 as FQNEAQ (reference sequence). Trimming took 5 bases from V and 4 from J, leaving 11 bases between them. The CDR3 runs 13 residues. The CDR3 bases are TGTGCCAGCAGCCCGGTCAGTCCCTATGGCTACACCTTC. It translates to CASSPVSPYGYTF.

This clonotype turned up a few times. The chain joins TRBV9 to TRBJ1-2; weak D call: TRBD1 (5 bases). The V gene's germline CDR1 is SGDLS and CDR2 YYNGEE. Deletions cut 0 bases from V and 4 bases from J, with 10 bases between. This CDR3 contains 14 residues. The CDR3 region has the DNA TGTGCCAGCAGCGTAGATTGGGGGACCTATGGCTACACCTTC. This encodes CASSVDWGTYGYTF.

This clonotype was picked up a small number of times. The V gene is TRBV7-9, the J gene TRBJ1-1, with D possibly TRBD1 on 5 matching bases. The CDR3 contains 13 residues. Germline CDR1 and CDR2: SEHNR and FQNEAQ (reference sequence). Trimming took off 1 base at V and 5 bases at J, with 8 bases between the two ends. The CDR3 region has the DNA TGTGCCAGCAGCTTAGTACGGGGGACTGAAGCTTTCTTT. Translation: CASSLVRGTEAFF.